Detailed here is one T cell receptor beta chain. The antigen this receptor binds is unknown. No clone much larger than this one lies a single base away; base qualities are absent. This sample was taken from a study of blood T cell repertoires in COVID-19 (dated by TCRdb to 2020 to 2021). Looking at the study overall: Samples from collaborators originated in the United States, Italy and Spain and spanned both the acute and convalescent phases of COVID-19. The repertoires were released in a freely available public database intended as a resource for research on the immune response to SARS-CoV-2. A de-identified subject ID, COVID-19 status, age in years and sex were almost always included in the sample metadata. Where HLA class I and class II types were available, the types were taken from metadata supplied by the sample provider, not from assay-based typing. The material from the prospective study consisted of cDNA or gDNA derived from T cells, B-cell-depleted T cells, or PBMCs. The dataset comprised deeply sampled blood TCRbeta repertoires from subjects exposed to, actively infected with, or recovered from COVID-19. The samples were drawn from the first 160 participants of the ongoing ImmuneRACE study and from roughly 1,300 subjects provided by 6 global collaborators.

General study outcomes and caveats: The quantity of clinical and demographic metadata differed by source and by participant and was supplied without curation.

Ends trimmed: V by 3 bases, J by 7 bases; bases unmatched to a gene: 8. The germline V gene provides CDR1 KGHSH and CDR2 LQKENI. The CDR3 runs 14 amino acids, cysteine and phenylalanine included. Just CDR3 DNA is preserved here, 42 bases in frame from base 1. The collaborating institutions used their own protocols to collect whole blood in K2EDTA tubes. For TCRbeta analysis, collaborators shipped samples as frozen whole blood, isolated PBMCs, or DNA extracted from either of those sample types. The immunoSEQ Assay, a bias-controlled multiplex PCR, was used to amplify TCRbeta CDR3 regions from genomic DNA. Processing in the source paper ran as follows. The number of nucleated cells in each sample was estimated from the amplification of reference gene primers within the assay. To quantify the absolute abundance of each unique TCRbeta CDR3 rearrangement, sequence reads were collapsed and filtered. Productive Simpson clonality was computed per sample as the square root of Simpson's diversity index over productive rearrangements. TCRdb took over this immuneACCESS table, retaining in-frame rearrangements with V and J assigned. Such tables are incomplete; in checked studies, under half of the missing clones stem from an unresolved V gene, and the remainder is unexplained. That table gives V, J and clone size, and the DNA gave D and trimming. The sample table records 84,000 or so clones; 80% of these occur just once. The ten largest make up 19% of the sample.

The receptor comes from an elderly woman with acute or convalescent COVID-19. Sequenced: peripheral blood. The rearrangement joined TRBV18 to TRBJ1-2; 7 middle bases align to TRBD1. The CDR3 region has the sequence CASSPDRAAGGYTF. In nucleotide form, the sequence is TGTGCCAGCTCACCCGACAGGGCGGCGGGTGGCTACACCTTC.